These 20 T cell receptor beta chains came from one sample sequenced in a study of T cells in Graves' hyperthyroidism and ophthalmopathy. TCR beta CDR3 regions were amplified from RNA. With the HTBI primer set, the TCR CDR3 went through a first round of RT-PCR. TCRdb reprocessed the multiplex PCR reads with MiXCR, giving one entry per CDR3 protein. The table lists 500,000 or so distinct CDR3 sequences, 15% to 20% of them singletons. The source material was blood. Receptor source: a young woman with Graves' ophthalmopathy.

The table lists this clonotype with a few counts. J is TRBJ1-2 and V is TRBV7-2; the match to TRBD1 covers 9 bases. V lost 5 bases and J lost 3; bases outside the gene matches: 4. This CDR3 has 14 amino acids. Germline V lookup: CDR1 SGHTA, CDR2 FQGNSA. CDR3 coding DNA: TGTGCCAGCAGCCCACAGGGGGCGGACTATGGCTACACCTTC. This codes for CASSPQGADYGYTF.

The CDR3 reads CASSKISSGRANTGELFF. The CDR3 region has the DNA TGTGCCAGCAGCAAGATAAGTAGCGGGAGGGCAAACACCGGGGAGCTGTTTTTT. V and J are TRBV7-2 and TRBJ2-2, with TRBD2 matching 11 bases. From germline, CDR1 is SGHTA and CDR2 FQGNSA. The V gene end was trimmed by 5 bases and the J gene end by 2 bases; junction bases not matched to a gene: 10. CDR3 length: 18 amino acids. Full variable domain (remainder filled in from reference TRBV7-2 and TRBJ2-2): GAGVSQSPSNKVTEKGKDVELRCDPISGHTALYWYRQSLGQGLEFLIYFQGNSAPDKSGLPSDRFSAERTGGSVSTLTIQRTQQEDSAVYLCASSKISSGRANTGELFFGEGSRLTVL.

This clonotype was seen repeatedly, ten times or more. The J gene is TRBJ2-5, the V gene TRBV3-1, with a tentative D call TRBD1 (6 bases). Trimming left V 4 bases short and J 2 bases short, with 17 bases between. The CDR3 contains 16 residues. Per germline, CDR1 LGHDT and CDR2 YNNKEL (reference sequence). CDR3 sequence: CASSPKGEQIQETQYF. Here the CDR3 DNA reads TGTGCCAGCAGCCCTAAGGGGGAGCAAATACAAGAGACCCAGTACTTC.

This clonotype came up a few times. The chain couples TRBV4-1 to TRBJ2-1; 11 positions agree with TRBD2. This CDR3 has 17 amino acids. Germline CDR1 and CDR2: MGHRA and YSYEKL. Losses at the gene ends were 1 base for V and 6 bases for J; bases not matched to a gene: 8. CDR3 bases: TGCGCCAGCAGCCAAGCGACTAGCGGGAAGCTAGGCAATGAGCAGTTCTTC. Amino acids: CASSQATSGKLGNEQFF.

This clonotype has at least ten counts. This chain connects TRBV7-3 to TRBJ2-1, with 9 bases lining up with TRBD2. This CDR3 comprises 13 residues. V trimming: 7 bases; J trimming: 8 bases; junction bases outside the gene matches: 6. Germline V gene sequence: CDR1 SGHTA, CDR2 FQGTGA. Here the CDR3 DNA reads TGTGCCAGCAATGTGGGCGGGGGGGATGAGCAGTTCTTC. This translates into CASNVGGGDEQFF.

This chain links TRBV6-7 with TRBJ2-7; D is ambiguous. TRBV6-7 falls under the ORF class, with uncertain function. The CDR3 contains 17 residues. The V end lost 5 bases, the J end lost 0 bases, and 20 bases lay between the germline ends. The CDR3 DNA sequence: TGTGCCAGCAGTCACCCCATAGTCCGGGTCAGCTCCTACGAGCAGTACTTC. This translates into CASSHPIVRVSSYEQYF.

This sequence joins TRBV7-3 and TRBJ2-3; possibly TRBD1 for D (6 bases). Trimming pared 5 bases from V and 5 bases from J, leaving 17 bases between. The CDR3 runs 15 residues. Germline loops: CDR1 SGHTA, CDR2 FQGTGA. CDR3 region: CASSQGPQGGDTQYF. CDR3 in DNA: TGTGCCAGCAGCCAGGGACCTCAAGGGGGAGATACGCAGTATTTT. The full variable domain, completed using reference TRBV7-3 and TRBJ2-3, is GAGVSQTPSNKVTEKGKYVELRCDPISGHTALYWYRQSLGQGPEFLIYFQGTGAADDSGLPNDRFFAVRPEGSVSTLKIQRTERGDSAVYLCASSQGPQGGDTQYFGPGTRLTVL.

The chain carries TRBV5-1 and TRBJ1-2, with D unresolved. CDR1 is SGHRS, CDR2 YFSETQ, per germline. V was cut by 0 bases and J by 6 bases, with 12 bases left in between. The CDR3 consists of 14 residues. CDR3 residues: CASSLVGVRDGYTF. As DNA, the CDR3 is TGCGCCAGCAGCTTGGTCGGGGTCCGGGATGGCTACACCTTC.

This clonotype was counted at least ten times. The V call is TRBV12-3 or TRBV12-4, the J call TRBJ1-5; TRBD1 is a possible D gene (6 bases). There are 12 residues in the CDR3. Trimming removed 6 bases from V and 6 bases from J, with 9 bases in between. The CDR3 coding sequence is TGTGCCAGCAGGTCAGGGGTTCAGCCCCAGCATTTT. It specifies CASRSGVQPQHF.

This clonotype was seen ten or more times. This chain connects TRBV13 to TRBJ2-7, with TRBD2 identical over 7 bases. The V segment lost 5 bases and the J segment 3 bases; nucleotides outside the gene matches: 7. CDR1 is PRHDT, CDR2 FYEKMQ, per germline (reference sequence). The CDR3 is made up of 14 amino acids. In DNA, the CDR3 is TGTGCCAGCAGCACCGCGGGAGCCGGCTACGAGCAGTACTTC. The encoded protein is CASSTAGAGYEQYF.

The genes are TRBV20-1 and TRBJ2-5; 10 bases map to TRBD2. Germline CDR1 reads DFQATT; CDR2 reads SNEGSKA (reference sequence). V was pared by 0 bases and J by 6 bases, with 10 bases of the junction left unmatched. The CDR3 runs to 16 residues. For the CDR3, the DNA is TGCAGTGCTAGAGAGGAAGCGGGGGGGTCCGGAAAGACCCAGTACTTC. Encoded protein: CSAREEAGGSGKTQYF.

V and J are TRBV12-3 or TRBV12-4 and TRBJ2-1, with 14 bases lining up with TRBD2. The CDR3 contains 18 residues. The ends lost 9 bases at V and 8 bases at J; junction bases unmatched: 18. CDR3 protein: CASELGRGGLAGGDEQFF. The CDR3 nucleotides read TGTGCCAGTGAATTGGGGAGGGGCGGACTAGCGGGAGGTGATGAGCAGTTCTTC.

This clonotype showed up many times. J is TRBJ2-7 and V is TRBV20-1, with D possibly being TRBD2 (7 bases). Germline CDR1 reads DFQATT; CDR2 reads SNEGSKA (reference sequence). The CDR3 contains 13 residues. The V gene lost 5 bases and the J gene lost 4 bases, with 15 bases spanning the gap. The CDR3 reads CSAVRGDNYEQYF. The CDR3, as DNA: TGCAGTGCTGTCCGGGGGGACAATTACGAGCAGTACTTC.

This clonotype was detected a few times. CDR3 coding DNA: TGCAGCGTTGGAATTGGCGGGATTGCCCAAGAGACCCAGTACTTC. This encodes CSVGIGGIAQETQYF. The V gene is TRBV29-1, the J gene TRBJ2-5; D might be TRBD2 (6 bases). Germline lookup yields CDR1 SQVTM and CDR2 ANQGSEA. V lost 4 bases to trimming and J lost 1 base, with 16 bases between them. The CDR3 consists of 15 residues.

This clonotype has a handful of counts. V gene TRBV4-3 combines with J gene TRBJ1-2; 11 nucleotides agree with TRBD1. Unmatched junction bases numbered 7, after V lost 1 base and J lost 9 bases. The germline V gene encodes CDR1 LGHNA and CDR2 YSLEER. The CDR3 sequence is 15 residues long. For the CDR3, the DNA is TGCGCCAGCAGCCAAGCCCCCGGACAGGGGGCTAGCTACACCTTC. Encoded protein: CASSQAPGQGASYTF.

At least ten counts were recorded for this clonotype. This chain connects TRBV2 to TRBJ2-7; D gene unclear. Germline loops: CDR1 SNHLY, CDR2 FYNNEI. V was pared by 0 bases and J by 5 bases, with 11 bases between. The length of the CDR3 is 14 residues. The CDR3 region has the DNA TGTGCCAGCAGTGAAGCGGTCTTCGGCGACGAGCAGTACTTC. It codes for CASSEAVFGDEQYF.

This clonotype came up many times. This rearrangement joins TRBV2 to TRBJ2-1, with TRBD2 matching 10 bases. The CDR3 covers 13 residues. The V gene's germline CDR1 is SNHLY and CDR2 FYNNEI. V lost 10 bases to trimming and J lost 6 bases; unmatched junction nucleotides: 6. DNA for the CDR3: TGTGCCACCTCTAGCGGGAGAGGCAATGAGCAGTTCTTC. Its protein product is CATSSGRGNEQFF.

Turning to this clonotype: It may be a read error: a sequence one base away is much more abundant. V usage is TRBV7-3 and J usage is TRBJ1-2; no reliable D call. Trimming left V 5 bases short and J 5 bases short, with 18 bases between. This CDR3 is 15 amino acids long. The germline gives CDR1 SGHTA, CDR2 FQGTGA. CDR3 loop: CASSPSTDGRYGYTF. In DNA, the CDR3 is TGTGCCAGCAGCCCGTCAACGGACGGACGTTATGGCTACACCTTC.

V gene TRBV25-1 combines with J gene TRBJ2-5, with 8 bases matching TRBD2. V was pared by 4 bases and J by 5 bases, with 12 bases of the junction left unmatched. The CDR3 is 16 amino acids. Germline CDR1 and CDR2: MGHDK and SYGVNS. In DNA form, the CDR3 reads TGTGCCAGCAGTGCTTGGGCAGCGGGAGTGGCCGAGACCCAGTACTTC. Its translation: CASSAWAAGVAETQYF.

This clonotype was detected ten times or more. The J gene is TRBJ1-2, the V gene TRBV28, with D unclear. Trimming left V 6 bases short and J 1 base short, with 6 bases between. Germline values: CDR1 MDHEN, CDR2 SYDVKM. The CDR3 sequence is 12 residues long. CDR3 protein: CASRGNNYGYTF. The CDR3 DNA follows: TGTGCCAGCAGAGGCAATAACTATGGCTACACCTTC.